A single sample is the source of the 28 T cell receptor beta chains below, sequenced in a study of CD8+CD57+ T cells in acquired aplastic anemia. Previously, flow cytometry had revealed CD8+CD57+ cell expansion in the patients chosen for sequencing. The template used for profiling TCR beta VDJ and CDR3 was genomic DNA. TCRdb re-called the reads through MiXCR, storing one row per CDR3 protein. Among 200,000 or so distinct CDR3 sequences listed, under 50% were seen once. The sample taken for sequencing was sorted CD4+, CD8+, or CD8+CD57+ T cells (not recorded which) from PBMCs. The source of these receptors is a human donor with aplastic anemia.

The genes are TRBV12-3 or TRBV12-4 and TRBJ2-5; D ambiguous. The CDR3 extends over 14 amino acids. The CDR3 region has the DNA TGTGCTAGTGGTTTGGGGTATGGACAAGAGACCCAGTACTTC. It encodes CASGLGYGQETQYF.

The V gene is TRBV15, the J gene TRBJ1-4; D uncertain. Trimming left V 6 bases short and J 8 bases short, with 19 bases between. Germline CDR1 is LNHNV and CDR2 is YYDKDF (reference sequence). CDR3 length: 15 residues. The CDR3 coding sequence is TGTGCCACCAGTCCCCGGGCATCTTGGGAGGAAAAACTGTTTTTT. Translation: CATSPRASWEEKLFF.

The rearrangement links TRBV7-2 to TRBJ2-5; weak D call: TRBD2 (6 bases). V lost 6 bases and J 2 bases, leaving 10 bases between the germline ends. Germline V CDR1 and CDR2: SGHTA, FQGNSA. The CDR3 runs to 13 residues. CDR3: CASSPSDQETQYF. The CDR3 DNA reads TGTGCCAGCAGTCCTAGCGATCAAGAGACCCAGTACTTC.

This chain joins TRBV25-1 and TRBJ1-1; TRBD1 agrees at 7 bases. This CDR3 region has 14 residues. V was pared by 8 bases and J by 5 bases, with 11 bases of the junction left unmatched. CDR1 MGHDK and CDR2 SYGVNS come from the germline V gene. The CDR3 loop reads CASLPTGARTEAFF. CDR3 in DNA: TGTGCCAGCCTTCCAACAGGGGCGAGAACTGAAGCTTTCTTT.

The rearrangement joins TRBV2 to TRBJ1-3, with 7 bases that match TRBD1. The V gene end was trimmed by 6 bases and the J gene end by 3 bases; junction bases not matched to a gene: 11. This CDR3 spans 16 amino acids. CDR1 SNHLY and CDR2 FYNNEI come from the germline V gene. The CDR3 spells CASRDDRASFGNTIYF. CDR3 DNA: TGTGCCAGCAGAGATGACAGGGCCTCCTTTGGAAACACCATATATTTT.

This clonotype was counted many times. V is TRBV20-1 and J is TRBJ2-5; the match to TRBD1 covers 10 bases. The CDR3 runs 15 residues. Per the germline V gene, CDR1 is DFQATT and CDR2 is SNEGSKA (reference sequence). Germline trimming cut 3 bases from V and 5 bases from J; bases unmatched to any gene: 9. This CDR3 is CSARPGQGTTETQYF. CDR3 nucleotide sequence: TGCAGTGCTAGGCCGGGACAGGGGACGACGGAGACCCAGTACTTC.

The rearrangement uses TRBV30 and TRBJ1-6; D is unclear. Germline V gene data show CDR1 as GTSNPN and CDR2 as SVGIG (reference sequence). The length of the CDR3 is 15 residues. The V end was cut by 0 bases, the J end by 6 bases, with 12 bases between. The CDR3 coding sequence is TGTGCCTGGAGTGTAAGGCGACGGACTAATTCACCCCTCCACTTT. It codes for CAWSVRRRTNSPLHF. The variable domain in full, with the rest retrieved from reference TRBV30 and TRBJ1-6, is SQTIHQWPATLVQPVGSPLSLECTVEGTSNPNLYWYRQAAGRGLQLLFYSVGIGQISSEVPQNLSASRPQDRQFILSSKKLLLSDSGFYLCAWSVRRRTNSPLHFGNGTRLTVT.

CDR3 in DNA: TGTGCCAGCAGCTCTAGCCCTAGCGGGGGGGCCAACGTCCTGACTTTC. Encoded protein: CASSSSPSGGANVLTF. J is TRBJ2-6 and V is TRBV7-9, with 8 bases matching TRBD2. The germline CDR1 and CDR2 sequences are SEHNR and FQNEAQ (reference sequence). The CDR3 runs to 16 residues. With 4 bases clipped from V and 4 bases from J, the junction kept 6 bases outside the gene matches. Drawing the rest from reference TRBV7-9 and TRBJ2-6, the complete variable domain is DTGVSQNPRHKITKRGQNVTFRCDPISEHNRLYWYRQTLGQGPEFLTYFQNEAQLEKSRLLSDRFSAERPKGSFSTLEIQRTEQGDSAMYLCASSSSPSGGANVLTFGAGSRLTVL.

This clonotype has just one count. A read error may explain this, as a much larger clone is one base away. The chain links TRBV6-1 to TRBJ2-7; weak D call: TRBD2 (5 bases). The length of the CDR3 is 11 residues. CDR1 is MNHNS and CDR2 is SASEGT in the germline V gene. The CDR3 spells CASTGVYERYF. The CDR3 DNA reads as TGTGCCAGCACCGGGGTCTACGAGCGGTACTTC.

This clonotype was detected once. This chain connects TRBV15 to TRBJ1-5, with TRBD1 matching over 9 bases. Trimming took 1 base from V and 4 from J; bases not matched to a gene: 2. There are 15 residues in the CDR3. Germline CDR1 reads LNHNV; CDR2 reads YYDKDF (reference sequence). The CDR3 DNA reads TGTGCCACCAGCAGAGCGGGGACAGGGAATCAGCCCCAGCATTTT. This codes for CATSRAGTGNQPQHF.

This chain uses TRBV15 with TRBJ1-2; unclear D gene. Per the germline V gene, CDR1 is LNHNV and CDR2 is YYDKDF (reference sequence). This CDR3 region has 16 residues. V was pared by 0 bases and J by 5 bases, with 16 bases between. Here the CDR3 DNA reads TGTGCCACCAGCAGAGAATCATCACAGCCTATTTATGGCTACACCTTC. This codes for CATSRESSQPIYGYTF.

In regard to this clonotype: A much larger clone lies a single base off, so this may be a read error. This chain uses TRBV5-1 with TRBJ2-5, with 8 nucleotides matching TRBD1. This CDR3 is 15 amino acids long. The germline V gene has CDR1 SGHRS and CDR2 YFSETQ. CDR3 in DNA: TGCGCCGGCAGCGGAAGGACAGGGAATTCTGAGACCCAGTACTTC. It encodes CAGSGRTGNSETQYF.

As to this clonotype: A much more abundant neighbour one base away suggests this may be a read error. The V and J genes are TRBV5-1 and TRBJ1-1, with TRBD1 as a possible D gene (6 bases). Germline CDR1 reads SGHRS; CDR2 reads YFSETQ. This CDR3 has 15 residues. This CDR3 reads CASSTGHSVDTEPFF. The CDR3 nucleotides read TGCGCCAGCAGCACGGGACATTCGGTCGACACTGAACCTTTCTTT. Drawing the rest from reference TRBV5-1 and TRBJ1-1, the complete variable domain is KAGVTQTPRYLIKTRGQQVTLSCSPISGHRSVSWYQQTPGQGLQFLFEYFSETQRNKGNFPGRFSGRQFSNSRSEMNVSTLELGDSALYLCASSTGHSVDTEPFFGQGTRLTVV.

This clonotype was seen ten or more times. The CDR3 DNA reads as TGTGCCAGCAGCGTAGTGGGACAGGGAGACAATGAGCAGTTCTTC. Its translation is CASSVVGQGDNEQFF. This rearrangement joins TRBV9 to TRBJ2-1; 9 bases fit TRBD1. V gave up 0 bases and J gave up 5 bases; unmatched junction bases: 3. CDR1 is SGDLS, CDR2 YYNGEE, per germline. This CDR3 region has 15 residues. The whole variable domain, remainder taken from reference TRBV9 and TRBJ2-1, is DSGVTQTPKHLITATGQRVTLRCSPRSGDLSVYWYQQSLDQGLQFLIQYYNGEERAKGNILERFSAQQFPDLHSELNLSSLELGDSALYFCASSVVGQGDNEQFFGPGTRLTVL.

The chain has TRBV12-3 or TRBV12-4 and TRBJ2-7; 9 bases match TRBD2. The trim removed 2 bases at V and 0 bases at J, leaving 2 bases unmatched. The CDR3 has 15 amino acids. This chain's CDR3 is CASSLTAGGSYEQYF. DNA of the CDR3: TGTGCCAGCAGTTTAACAGCGGGGGGCTCCTACGAGCAGTACTTC.

This clonotype occurred many times. The genes are TRBV2 and TRBJ1-2; no clear D gene. The CDR3 extends over 14 amino acids. V gave up 7 bases and J gave up 0 bases, with 12 bases separating them. Germline CDR1 is SNHLY and CDR2 is FYNNEI. CDR3 loop: CASKTLVTNYGYTF. CDR3 bases: TGTGCCAGCAAAACCCTGGTGACTAACTATGGCTACACCTTC.

In regard to this clonotype: One end of the junction fails to match germline, which may point to a read error. This sequence joins TRBV7-2 and TRBJ2-7; maybe TRBD2 (5 bases). CDR1 SGHTA and CDR2 FQGNSA come from the germline V gene. The CDR3 length is 14 residues. The CDR3 sequence is CASSRTDFSYEQYF. For the CDR3, the DNA is TGCGCCAGCAGCCGGACGGACTTCTCCTACGAGCAGTACTTC.

In this sample, this clonotype turned up many times. The chain links TRBV6-1 to TRBJ2-3; D uncertain. The CDR3 runs 13 residues. V was pared by 6 bases and J by 4 bases, with 11 bases between. Germline V CDR1 and CDR2: MNHNS, SASEGT. The CDR3 DNA is TGTGCCAGCAGAACCGTGGGATCAGATACGCAGTATTTT. Translating it yields CASRTVGSDTQYF.

In its sample, this clonotype was seen many times. The V and J genes are TRBV11-2 and TRBJ1-1; 8 bases are shared with TRBD1. This CDR3 has 16 residues. V shed 7 bases, J shed 1 base, and the junction held 11 bases outside the gene matches. CDR1 and CDR2 from the germline V gene are SGHAT and FQNNGV. The CDR3 here is CASTTILDRANTEAFF. CDR3 DNA: TGTGCCAGCACCACTATCTTGGACAGGGCGAACACTGAAGCTTTCTTT.

At least ten counts were recorded for this clonotype. The V call is TRBV6-5, the J call TRBJ1-1; a possible D gene is TRBD1 (5 bases). The CDR3 has 15 amino acids. Trimming left V 2 bases short and J 1 base short, with 11 bases between. The germline gives CDR1 MNHEY, CDR2 SVGAGI. Written as DNA, the CDR3 is TGTGCCAGCAGTTACATTCGGGGCAGGAACACTGAAGCTTTCTTT. Translating gives CASSYIRGRNTEAFF.

The rearrangement joins TRBV29-1 to TRBJ2-7; perhaps TRBD2 as D (5 bases). Trimming took off 4 bases at V and 7 bases at J, with 11 bases between the two ends. CDR3 size: 11 residues. From germline, CDR1 is SQVTM and CDR2 ANQGSEA. The CDR3 loop is CSVGAGLEQYF. The CDR3 region has the DNA TGCAGCGTTGGCGCGGGCTTGGAGCAGTACTTC.

This chain uses TRBV5-1 with TRBJ2-7; a possible D gene is TRBD1 (6 bases). The ends were cut back, 4 bases at V and 3 bases at J, with 11 bases in the middle. Germline V gene data show CDR1 as SGHRS and CDR2 as YFSETQ. The CDR3 has 13 residues. The CDR3 here is CASSDRQGYEQYF. The CDR3 DNA follows: TGCGCCAGCAGCGACAGGCAGGGCTACGAGCAGTACTTC.

The chain employs TRBV7-6 and TRBJ2-7; the match to TRBD2 covers 10 bases. The J segment lost 7 bases and the V segment lost 1 base, leaving 10 bases of the junction unmatched. Germline V gives CDR1 SGHVS, CDR2 FNYEAQ. The CDR3 has 16 residues. The CDR3 DNA sequence: TGTGCCAGCAGCTTAGGGGTATTAGCGGGGGGTGAGGAGCAGTACTTC. Its translation is CASSLGVLAGGEEQYF.

The chain recombines TRBV7-3 with TRBJ2-5; tentatively, D is TRBD1 (6 bases). The V gene's germline CDR1 is SGHTA and CDR2 FQGTGA. The CDR3 consists of 13 residues. V lost 5 bases and J 4 bases, leaving 11 bases between the germline ends. CDR3 nucleotide sequence: TGTGCCAGCAGCCTAGAGGGGGTAGAGACCCAGTACTTC. It specifies CASSLEGVETQYF.

For this clonotype: Because the CDR3 is missing its conserved closing phenylalanine or tryptophan, this is likely a read error. No DNA is shown, since the ends of the CDR3 on it are uncertain; the CDR3 is the one TCRdb lists. V and J are TRBV6-5 and TRBJ2-1; the table's TRBD1 call for D was not verified on the DNA. The germline CDR1 and CDR2 sequences are MNHEY and SVGAGI. The CDR3 numbers 11 amino acids, ends counted. The CDR3 loop is CASSYSKGGPY.

This chain links TRBV20-1 with TRBJ2-2; tentatively, D is TRBD1 (5 bases). CDR1 and CDR2 from the germline V gene are DFQATT and SNEGSKA (reference sequence). The CDR3 runs 14 residues. V lost 6 bases and J 4 bases, leaving 15 bases between the germline ends. CDR3 nucleotides: TGCAGTGCCTCTCACAGCACAGGCACCGGGGAGCTGTTTTTT. Translation: CSASHSTGTGELFF.

This chain joins TRBV9 and TRBJ1-1; 8 positions agree with TRBD1. Unmatched junction bases numbered 7, after V lost 7 bases and J lost 8 bases. The CDR3 length is 12 residues. Germline CDR1 is SGDLS and CDR2 is YYNGEE. CDR3 nucleotide sequence: TGTGCCAGCGGACGGACAGGGATCGAAGCTTTCTTT. Its protein is CASGRTGIEAFF.

Many counts were recorded for this clonotype. The rearrangement links TRBV19 to TRBJ1-1; D gene unclear. Germline CDR1 is LNHDA and CDR2 is SQIVND (reference sequence). The CDR3 sequence is 14 residues long. Trimming took off 5 bases at V and 0 bases at J, with 10 bases between the two ends. The CDR3 bases are TGTGCCAGTAGTTGGGTCGGATTGAACACTGAAGCTTTCTTT. Encoded protein: CASSWVGLNTEAFF. The full variable domain, completed using reference TRBV19 and TRBJ1-1, is DGGITQSPKYLFRKEGQNVTLSCEQNLNHDAMYWYRQDPGQGLRLIYYSQIVNDFQKGDIAEGYSVSREKKESFPLTVTSAQKNPTAFYLCASSWVGLNTEAFFGQGTRLTVV.